This T cell receptor beta chain derives from a study of Tregs in tolerant kidney transplant recipients. Study findings and constraints: Antigen-driven expansion was suggested because donor-specific Tregs expanded more than all Tregs in tolerant patients. Tregs expanded with activated donor B cells seemed most donor-specific.

The protocol was immunoSEQ multiplex PCR, while the TCRdb copy is restricted to in-frame clones and leaves out a portion. The data contain around 86,000 clones, around 90% of them singletons. The nonmyeloablative bone marrow transplants came from related graft donors, with transient mixed chimerism. Thawed PBMCs were FACS-sorted into unstimulated CD4+CD25+CD127- regulatory T cells, CD4+CD25- non-regulatory cells, CD4 and CD8 cells. On this clone: As yet, its antigen is unknown. Other DNA sequences within the sample encode an identical CDR3.

CDR3 length: 16 amino acids. V was trimmed by 0 bases and J by 1 base, leaving 8 bases between them. Germline V gene sequence: CDR1 SGHRS, CDR2 YFSETQ. The rearrangement joins TRBV5-1 to TRBJ2-6; possibly TRBD2 for D (5 bases). The sample here was CD4+ T cells from blood (PBMCs), taken 24 months after the transplant. This receptor was obtained from a human patient who received a combined kidney and bone marrow transplant. Part of the T cells may come from the graft donor. The CDR3 loop reads CASSLAGGSGANVLTF. The CDR3 DNA reads TGCGCCAGCAGCTTGGCTGGAGGTTCTGGGGCCAACGTCCTGACTTTC.